The T cell receptor beta chain described here comes from a study of blood T cell repertoires in COVID-19. Germline CDR1 is SSHAT and CDR2 is FNYEAQ (reference sequence). The CDR3 totals 13 residues. Some clones are missing from TCRdb's copy, which holds only in-frame ones; the method was immunoSEQ multiplex PCR. The table lists approximately 210,000 clones, over 80% of them singletons. As to this clone: The junction shows a germline mismatch at one end, possibly a read error.

Sequencing used peripheral blood. This TCR derives from a woman aged 65 to 85 with active or convalescent COVID-19. The rearrangement links TRBV7-7 to TRBJ2-4; the match to TRBD1 covers 8 bases. The CDR3 nucleotides read TGTGCTAGCAGCAACGGACAGGGCGGCATTCAGTACTTC. This gives the protein CASSNGQGGIQYF.